This T cell receptor beta chain appears in the sequencing data of a study of T cell responses to AZD1222 COVID-19 vaccine. Germline V gene data show CDR1 as MNHNS and CDR2 as SASEGT. Trimming pared 1 base from V and 6 bases from J, leaving 7 bases between. The CDR3 totals 13 residues. Sequenced by immunoSEQ multiplex PCR; TCRdb stores in-frame clones only, minus some. The sample yields 110,000 to 150,000 clones, 85% to 95% seen once. The clonotype originates from an adult in good health. The source was peripheral blood, collected on day 0 of MenACWY control vaccination. The J gene is TRBJ1-5, the V gene TRBV6-1; no clear D gene. This CDR3 reads CASSEELGQPQHF. In DNA, the CDR3 is TGTGCCAGCAGTGAAGAACTTGGTCAGCCCCAGCATTTT.